The 26 T cell receptor beta chains presented below share a single source sample, sequenced in a study of T cells in Graves' hyperthyroidism and ophthalmopathy (dated by TCRdb to about 2019). Receptor libraries were prepared by multiplex PCR. Reads for this sample came from an Illumina HiSeq 2000. Amplification of TCR beta CDR3 regions was carried out from RNA transcripts. A first-round RT-PCR of the TCR CDR3 used the HTBI primer set with the Qiagen OneStep RT-PCR kit. The raw public data were reprocessed by TCRdb itself: fastp quality trimming at Q25, MiXCR clonotype calling, in-frame beta chains only. Under each unique CDR3 protein, matching rows form one entry showing the most common genes and DNA. This sample comprises around 300,000 distinct CDR3 sequences, around 20% of them detected only once. The ten largest clones take up about 60% of the sample. The sample comprised blood. The receptors here all came from a man aged 25 to 40 with Graves' ophthalmopathy.

The chain is built from TRBV2 and TRBJ2-4, with a weak D call TRBD1 (7 bases). Germline assignment: CDR1 SNHLY and CDR2 FYNNEI. V lost 7 bases, J lost 6 bases, and 16 bases lay in between. CDR3 length: 14 residues. The CDR3 region is CASKVGGGANIQYF. The CDR3 DNA is TGTGCCAGCAAGGTTGGAGGGGGCGCAAACATTCAGTACTTC. The whole variable domain, remainder taken from reference TRBV2 and TRBJ2-4, is EPEVTQTPSHQVTQMGQEVILRCVPISNHLYFYWYRQILGQKVEFLVSFYNNEISEKSEIFDDQFSVERPDGSNFTLKIRSTKLEDSAMYFCASKVGGGANIQYFGAGTRLSVL.

There are many counts of this clonotype. This sequence joins TRBV6-1 and TRBJ1-1; no clear D. The CDR3 runs 12 residues. Germline CDR1 and CDR2: MNHNS and SASEGT. V was cut by 5 bases and J by 2 bases, with 6 bases left in between. CDR3 DNA sequence: TGTGCCAGCAGTTCGACCAACACTGAAGCTTTCTTT. Its protein product is CASSSTNTEAFF.

Many counts were recorded for this clonotype. The chain links TRBV3-1 to TRBJ2-5; TRBD2 matches 9 bases. This CDR3 has 15 residues. Germline V gene lookup returns CDR1 LGHDT and CDR2 YNNKEL (reference sequence). Losses at the gene ends were 1 base for V and 5 bases for J; bases not matched to a gene: 5. The CDR3 spells CASSQALAGTETQYF. Written as DNA, the CDR3 is TGTGCCAGCAGCCAAGCTCTAGCGGGAACGGAGACCCAGTACTTC.

Only a few counts were recorded for this clonotype. The chain employs TRBV9 and TRBJ2-3; 10 bases fit TRBD2. The V gene's germline CDR1 is SGDLS and CDR2 YYNGEE. The ends lost 0 bases at V and 4 bases at J; junction bases unmatched: 5. This CDR3 comprises 16 residues. This CDR3 reads CASSVAAGGRADTQYF. CDR3 coding DNA: TGTGCCAGCAGCGTAGCAGCGGGAGGGCGTGCAGATACGCAGTATTTT.

V usage is TRBV12-3 or TRBV12-4 and J usage is TRBJ2-7, with TRBD2 matching 11 bases. The CDR3 loop spans 17 amino acids. The V segment lost 0 bases and the J segment 1 base; nucleotides outside the gene matches: 5. The CDR3 region has the DNA TGTGCCAGCAGTTTAGCGAGGACTAGCGGGCGGTCCTACGAGCAGTACTTC. Its protein product is CASSLARTSGRSYEQYF.

This clonotype was counted only a few times. The chain joins TRBV30 to TRBJ2-5; D perhaps matches TRBD1 (6 bases). Per germline, CDR1 GTSNPN and CDR2 SVGIG (reference sequence). The CDR3 has 16 residues. The V end lost 1 base, the J end lost 7 bases, and 22 bases lay between the germline ends. CDR3 nucleotide sequence: TGTGCCTGGAGTGCCCACAGGGATACCAAGGTGGGGACCCAGTACTTC. It encodes CAWSAHRDTKVGTQYF.

This clonotype was observed at least ten times. The chain joins TRBV11-2 to TRBJ1-1; D uncertain. The CDR3 totals 14 residues. Germline V CDR1 and CDR2: SGHAT, FQNNGV. The V end lost 5 bases, the J end lost 3 bases, and 13 bases lay between the germline ends. CDR3 amino acids: CASSTNRADTEAFF. CDR3 in DNA: TGTGCCAGCAGCACAAACCGGGCGGACACTGAAGCTTTCTTT. The complete variable domain, with remaining parts taken from reference TRBV11-2 and TRBJ1-1, reads EAGVAQSPRYKIIEKRQSVAFWCNPISGHATLYWYQQILGQGPKLLIQFQNNGVVDDSQLPKDRFSAERLKGVDSTLKIQPAKLEDSAVYLCASSTNRADTEAFFGQGTRLTVV.

This clonotype was counted at least ten times. The chain employs TRBV3-1 and TRBJ2-7; no reliable D call. The germline V gene encodes CDR1 LGHDT and CDR2 YNNKEL (reference sequence). Trimming shortened V by 3 bases and J by 5 bases, and 5 bases separated the two germline ends. CDR3 size: 11 residues. CDR3 sequence: CASSQRNEQYF. CDR3 sequence (DNA): TGTGCCAGCAGCCAGAGGAACGAGCAGTACTTC.

The chain links TRBV6-2 or TRBV6-3 to TRBJ2-3; 7 positions match TRBD2. The germline gives CDR1 MNHEY, CDR2 SVGEGT. This CDR3 contains 16 residues. Losses at the gene ends were 2 bases for V and 5 bases for J; bases not matched to a gene: 10. The chain's CDR3 is CASSYAGVGKGDTQYF. CDR3 coding DNA: TGTGCCAGCAGTTACGCGGGAGTAGGGAAGGGAGATACGCAGTATTTT.

Many counts were recorded for this clonotype. The V call is TRBV28, the J call TRBJ1-1; D is possibly TRBD1 (5 bases). Germline CDR1 MDHEN, CDR2 SYDVKM. The CDR3 runs 12 residues. V lost 3 bases to trimming and J lost 10 bases, with 12 bases between them. This CDR3 reads CASSFLRAGAFF. The CDR3 coding sequence is TGTGCCAGCAGTTTTCTCAGGGCTGGAGCTTTCTTT.

This clonotype was counted at least ten times. The chain is built from TRBV2 and TRBJ2-1; 9 bases are a match to TRBD1. V trimming: 6 bases; J trimming: 6 bases; junction bases outside the gene matches: 6. Germline CDR1 and CDR2: SNHLY and FYNNEI. The CDR3 is 14 residues long. The CDR3 nucleotides are TGTGCCAGCAGCGGACAGGGGATGACCAATGAGCAGTTCTTC. Its protein is CASSGQGMTNEQFF.

V and J are TRBV6-1 and TRBJ1-2; D gene ambiguous. The CDR3 covers 14 residues. The V end was cut by 2 bases, the J end by 3 bases, with 10 bases between. CDR1 and CDR2 (germline): MNHNS, SASEGT. CDR3: CASSEKERHYGYTF. The CDR3 DNA sequence: TGTGCCAGCAGTGAAAAAGAACGGCACTATGGCTACACCTTC.

This clonotype was detected a few times. The chain has TRBV29-1 and TRBJ2-1; no firm D call. The germline gives CDR1 SQVTM, CDR2 ANQGSEA. V lost 6 bases and J lost 2, with 11 bases in between. This CDR3 spans 13 amino acids. The CDR3 DNA is TGCAGCGTGCCACATGCAGCCTACAATGAGCAGTTCTTC. Encoded protein: CSVPHAAYNEQFF.

This clonotype was recorded at least ten times. V is TRBV27 and J is TRBJ2-7; D is ambiguous. V was cut by 0 bases and J by 1 base, with 4 bases left in between. CDR3 length: 13 residues. Germline CDR1 is MNHEY and CDR2 is SMNVEV (reference sequence). For the CDR3, the DNA is TGTGCCAGCAGTTTATCGCGGTCCTACGAGCAGTACTTC. This encodes CASSLSRSYEQYF.

The chain joins TRBV5-1 to TRBJ1-6; TRBD1 is a possible D gene (6 bases). CDR1 is SGHRS and CDR2 is YFSETQ in the germline V gene. There are 18 residues in the CDR3. V gave up 3 bases and J gave up 6 bases, with 22 bases separating them. CDR3 DNA: TGCGCCAGCAGCTCCACCCCCAGACAGGCAGAAATTAATTCACCCCTCCACTTT. It translates to CASSSTPRQAEINSPLHF.

The chain links TRBV12-3 or TRBV12-4 to TRBJ2-1; no definite D call. The CDR3 runs to 15 residues. The V end was cut by 1 base, the J end by 4 bases, with 11 bases between. This CDR3 reads CASSLGQAPYNEQFF. CDR3 bases: TGTGCCAGCAGTTTAGGGCAGGCCCCTTACAATGAGCAGTTCTTC.

This clonotype occurred many times. The V and J genes are TRBV11-2 and TRBJ2-5; D remains unclear. The V gene lost 1 base and the J gene lost 2 bases, with 14 bases spanning the gap. The CDR3 loop spans 16 amino acids. CDR1 is SGHAT and CDR2 is FQNNGV in the germline V gene. Here the CDR3 reads CASSLVPGSIQETQYF. CDR3 nucleotides: TGTGCCAGCAGCTTAGTGCCCGGCTCGATACAAGAGACCCAGTACTTC. The full variable domain, its missing parts supplied by reference TRBV11-2 and TRBJ2-5, is EAGVAQSPRYKIIEKRQSVAFWCNPISGHATLYWYQQILGQGPKLLIQFQNNGVVDDSQLPKDRFSAERLKGVDSTLKIQPAKLEDSAVYLCASSLVPGSIQETQYFGPGTRLLVL.

V usage is TRBV3-1 and J usage is TRBJ2-1, with 12 bases fitting TRBD2. The germline V gene has CDR1 LGHDT and CDR2 YNNKEL (reference sequence). V was pared by 6 bases and J by 9 bases, with 12 bases of the junction left unmatched. The CDR3 contains 16 residues. This CDR3 is CASRPRLAGEDLEQFF. The DNA for the CDR3 is TGTGCCAGCAGACCCAGACTAGCGGGAGAAGACCTTGAGCAGTTCTTC.

The chain uses TRBV10-3 and TRBJ2-7; 10 positions agree with TRBD1. Germline CDR1 is ENHRY and CDR2 is SYGVKD. The J segment lost 6 bases and the V segment lost 7 bases, leaving 6 bases of the junction unmatched. The CDR3 has 13 amino acids. DNA of the CDR3: TGTGCCATCAAAGGACAGGGGGATCTCGAGCAGTACTTC. Its protein product is CAIKGQGDLEQYF.

This chain uses TRBV14 with TRBJ2-7; 11 bases align to TRBD2. This CDR3 region has 15 residues. Germline CDR1 and CDR2: SGHDN and FVKESK. V shed 5 bases and J 3 bases; nucleotides not matched to a gene: 6. The chain's CDR3 is CASSLRLAGIYEQYF. CDR3 nucleotide sequence: TGTGCCAGCAGCTTACGACTAGCGGGAATCTACGAGCAGTACTTC.

This clonotype was seen repeatedly, ten times or more. The chain joins TRBV11-2 to TRBJ2-7; D gene uncertain. CDR3 length: 13 residues. V was pared by 5 bases and J by 2 bases, with 10 bases between. Germline V gene sequence: CDR1 SGHAT, CDR2 FQNNGV. DNA for the CDR3: TGTGCCAGCAGCCTGGCAGGTCCCTACGAGCAGTACTTC. Its protein is CASSLAGPYEQYF.

This sequence joins TRBV29-1 and TRBJ2-2; D gene uncertain. The CDR3 totals 12 residues. CDR1 is SQVTM and CDR2 is ANQGSEA in the germline V gene. Trimming removed 8 bases at V and 7 bases at J, with 14 bases between. The DNA for the CDR3 is TGCAGCTCAGGATTGGTTGGCGGGGAGCTGTTTTTT. This translates into CSSGLVGGELFF.

This chain joins TRBV28 and TRBJ1-1; D is undetermined. Germline V lookup: CDR1 MDHEN, CDR2 SYDVKM. There are 13 residues in the CDR3. Trimming took off 7 bases at V and 4 bases at J, with 13 bases between the two ends. The CDR3 is CASTTPEGTEAFF. Here the CDR3 DNA reads TGTGCCAGCACAACACCCGAGGGCACTGAAGCTTTCTTT.

The chain joins TRBV6-4 to TRBJ2-2, with a weak D call TRBD1 (5 bases). This CDR3 is built from 16 residues. Trimming took off 6 bases at V and 6 bases at J, with 20 bases between the two ends. The V gene's germline CDR1 is MRHNA and CDR2 SNTAGT. CDR3 DNA: TGTGCCAGCAGAATCCTCGGACATTTAACTTCCGGGGAGCTGTTTTTT. The encoded protein is CASRILGHLTSGELFF.

This clonotype was recorded many times. The chain carries TRBV27 and TRBJ1-1, with a weak D call TRBD1 (6 bases). V was cut by 8 bases and J by 2 bases, with 12 bases left in between. The CDR3 is 13 amino acids. Germline V gives CDR1 MNHEY, CDR2 SMNVEV (reference sequence). CDR3 nucleotide sequence: TGTGCCAGCTGGACAGCAGGCAACACTGAAGCTTTCTTT. Translating it yields CASWTAGNTEAFF.

This chain joins TRBV12-3 or TRBV12-4 and TRBJ2-3; TRBD2 matches at 7 bases. The CDR3 has 14 amino acids. Trimming removed 3 bases from V and 7 bases from J; junction bases left unmatched: 7. CDR3 DNA sequence: TGTGCCAGCAGTTTGGGAGGGGCCCCGAATACGCAGTATTTT. Its protein is CASSLGGAPNTQYF.